Described below is a single T cell receptor (beta chain) sequence and its context. What it recognizes is unknown. The sample has other DNA sequences that encode this CDR3 too. These data belong to a study of beta chain features in type 1 diabetes. Expressed TCRB transcripts were sequenced because the isolated RNA had all been reverse transcribed beforehand. TCRdb's copy holds only in-frame clones and misses some; the assay was immunoSEQ multiplex PCR. The data contain 300,000 to 400,000 clones, about 14% of them singletons. Germline CDR1 is KGHSH and CDR2 is LQKENI. V lost 3 bases and J 5 bases, leaving 10 bases between the germline ends. The CDR3 loop spans 13 amino acids. The study's findings and limits: Among patients with Type 1 diabetes, TCRB CDR3s were moderately but significantly shorter in every one of the four CD4+ subsets. HLA effects on TCRB rearrangement stayed unresolved here.

The sample consisted of naive CD4+ T cells from blood. The TCR originated in a woman between 18 and 29 years old with type 1 diabetes. The chain recombines TRBV18 with TRBJ2-5; tentative D call: TRBD1 (5 bases). The CDR3 region has the DNA TGTGCCAGCTCACCGCCCCCAGGGGAGACCCAGTACTTC. It codes for CASSPPPGETQYF. Drawing the rest from reference TRBV18 and TRBJ2-5, the complete variable domain is NAGVMQNPRHLVRRRGQEARLRCSPMKGHSHVYWYRQLPEEGLKFMVYLQKENIIDESGMPKERFSAEFPKEGPSILRIQQVVRGDSAAYFCASSPPPGETQYFGPGTRLLVL.